One and the same sample provided the 10 T cell receptor beta chains below, sequenced in a study of blood T cell repertoires in COVID-19. Only in-frame clones appear in the TCRdb table, and some are missing; sequencing was by immunoSEQ multiplex PCR. The data show roughly 220,000 clones, with approximately 86% seen just once and 3.8% held by the top ten. Sample: PBMCs or T cells enriched from blood (not recorded which). Receptors originate from a woman between 40 and 55 years old with acute COVID-19.

V usage is TRBV5-6 and J usage is TRBJ2-3, with 8 bases identical to TRBD2. The CDR3 runs to 17 residues. Germline V CDR1 and CDR2: SGHDT, YYEEEE. With V trimmed by 4 bases and J by 3 bases, 13 bases remained unmatched. The CDR3 bases are TGTGCCAGCAGCCCGCCACCGGGACTAGTAGAGACAGATACGCAGTATTTT. Its translation is CASSPPPGLVETDTQYF.

This chain connects TRBV5-1 to TRBJ2-1; TRBD2 matches 14 bases. Germline CDR1 reads SGHRS; CDR2 reads YFSETQ. The CDR3 consists of 15 residues. V was clipped by 7 bases and J by 6 bases; unmatched bases: 6. CDR3 protein: CASHPGTSGGNEQFF. Written as DNA, the CDR3 is TGCGCCAGCCACCCCGGGACTAGCGGGGGCAATGAGCAGTTCTTC.

The V gene is TRBV19, the J gene TRBJ2-7; 8 nucleotides line up with TRBD1. The CDR3 loop spans 15 amino acids. The germline CDR1 and CDR2 sequences are LNHDA and SQIVND (reference sequence). The V gene end was trimmed by 5 bases and the J gene end by 2 bases; junction bases not matched to a gene: 8. The CDR3, as DNA: TGTGCCAGTAGTCAACCTACGACAGGGGCCTACGAGCAGTACTTC. Its translation is CASSQPTTGAYEQYF.

CDR3 bases: TGTGCCAGCACCTTTCTGGGGGGCTACGAGCAGTACTTC. Residues: CASTFLGGYEQYF. The J gene is TRBJ2-7, the V gene TRBV7-9; D might be TRBD2 (6 bases). V dropped 7 bases and J dropped 3 bases, with 13 bases sitting between them. The CDR3 totals 13 residues. Germline lookup yields CDR1 SEHNR and CDR2 FQNEAQ (reference sequence).

This clone occurred once. A read error may produce the germline difference seen at one junction end. CDR3 sequence: CASRVGGHLSTQPQHF. The CDR3 DNA follows: TGTGCCAGCAGAGTAGGTGGACACCTCAGCACTCAGCCCCAGCATTTT. This chain uses TRBV28 with TRBJ1-5, with TRBD1 as a possible D gene (5 bases). Germline V gene sequence: CDR1 MDHEN, CDR2 SYDVKM. The CDR3 is 16 residues long.

The genes are TRBV25-1 and TRBJ2-7; 9 bases match TRBD2. The CDR3 is 15 residues long. Germline CDR1 reads MGHDK; CDR2 reads SYGVNS. The V and J ends lost 2 bases and 3 bases, in that order; junction bases with no gene match: 5. CDR3 residues: CASSEGQAGGYEQYF. CDR3 bases: TGTGCCAGCAGTGAAGGCCAAGCGGGAGGCTACGAGCAGTACTTC.

This chain joins TRBV19 and TRBJ2-7, with 8 positions matching TRBD2. Germline assignment: CDR1 LNHDA and CDR2 SQIVND (reference sequence). The CDR3 runs to 13 residues. J gave up 5 bases and V 4 bases, and 4 bases lay outside the gene matches. The CDR3 loop reads CASSSGRSNEQYF. As DNA, the CDR3 is TGTGCCAGTAGTAGCGGGAGGTCTAACGAGCAGTACTTC.

The chain uses TRBV27 and TRBJ1-5, with a tentative D call TRBD1 (5 bases). Germline CDR1 is MNHEY and CDR2 is SMNVEV (reference sequence). The V end lost 5 bases, the J end lost 0 bases, and 14 bases lay between the germline ends. The CDR3 consists of 16 residues. In DNA, the CDR3 is TGTGCCAGCAGTCCGACGACAGAGAATAGCAATCAGCCCCAGCATTTT. Translation gives CASSPTTENSNQPQHF.

This clone was found a few times. The gene calls are TRBV27 and TRBJ2-5; 9 bases agree with TRBD2. This CDR3 comprises 14 residues. V lost 4 bases, J lost 5 bases, and 5 bases stayed unmatched. Germline-derived CDR1 and CDR2 are MNHEY and SMNVEV (reference sequence). The CDR3 DNA reads as TGTGCCAGCAGTTGGACTAGCGTTGGGGAGACCCAGTACTTC. This codes for CASSWTSVGETQYF.

Here the CDR3 DNA reads TGCGCCAGCAGCCACGGGACAGTTAGCAATCAGCCCCAGCATTTT. Translated, it gives CASSHGTVSNQPQHF. The rearrangement uses TRBV4-1 and TRBJ1-5, with 7 bases identical to TRBD1. CDR1 MGHRA and CDR2 YSYEKL come from the germline V gene. The V and J ends lost 3 bases and 0 bases, in that order; junction bases with no gene match: 2. The CDR3 length is 15 residues.